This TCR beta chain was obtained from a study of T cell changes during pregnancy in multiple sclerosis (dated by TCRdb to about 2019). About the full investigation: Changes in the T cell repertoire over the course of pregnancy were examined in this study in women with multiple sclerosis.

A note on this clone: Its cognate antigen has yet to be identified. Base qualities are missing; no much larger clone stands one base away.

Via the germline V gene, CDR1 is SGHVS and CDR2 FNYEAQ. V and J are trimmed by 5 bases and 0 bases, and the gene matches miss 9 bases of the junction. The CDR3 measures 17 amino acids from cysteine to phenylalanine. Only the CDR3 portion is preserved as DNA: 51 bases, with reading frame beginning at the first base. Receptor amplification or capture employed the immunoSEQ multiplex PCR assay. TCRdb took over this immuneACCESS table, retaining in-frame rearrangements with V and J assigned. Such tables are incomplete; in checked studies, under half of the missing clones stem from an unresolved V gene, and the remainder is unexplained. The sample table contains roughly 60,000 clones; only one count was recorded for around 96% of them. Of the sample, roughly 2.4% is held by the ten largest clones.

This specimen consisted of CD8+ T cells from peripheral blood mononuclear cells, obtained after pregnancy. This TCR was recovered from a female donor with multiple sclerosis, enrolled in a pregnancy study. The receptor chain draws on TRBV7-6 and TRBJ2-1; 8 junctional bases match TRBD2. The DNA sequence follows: TGTGCCAGCAGCCCTTACCGGAGCGGGGGCTCCTACAATGAGCAGTTCTTC. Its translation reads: CASSPYRSGGSYNEQFF.